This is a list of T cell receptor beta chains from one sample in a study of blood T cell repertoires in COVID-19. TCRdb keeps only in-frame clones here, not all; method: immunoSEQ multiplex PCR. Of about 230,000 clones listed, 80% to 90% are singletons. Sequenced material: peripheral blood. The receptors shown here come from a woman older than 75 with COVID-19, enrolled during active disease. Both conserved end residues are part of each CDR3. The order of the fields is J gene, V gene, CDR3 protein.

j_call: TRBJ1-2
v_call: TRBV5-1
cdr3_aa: CASSLGQGKAYGYTF

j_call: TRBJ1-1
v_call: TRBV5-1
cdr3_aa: CASSFRLQGVETEAFF

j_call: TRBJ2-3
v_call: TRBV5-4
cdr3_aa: CASSLQRGAADTQYF

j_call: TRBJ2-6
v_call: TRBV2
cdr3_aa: CASSSGANVLTF

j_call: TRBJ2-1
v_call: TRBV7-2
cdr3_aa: CASSFFSSSGGSSYNEQFF

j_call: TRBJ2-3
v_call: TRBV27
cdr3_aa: CASSLYTTDTQYF

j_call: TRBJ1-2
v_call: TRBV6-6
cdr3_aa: CASSYREARGGYGYTF

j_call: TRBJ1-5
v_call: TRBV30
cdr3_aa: CAWSVPLSSQPQHF

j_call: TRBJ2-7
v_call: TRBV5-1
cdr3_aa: CASSSQGISYEQYF

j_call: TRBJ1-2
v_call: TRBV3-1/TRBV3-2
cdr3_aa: CASSQALSGGYTF

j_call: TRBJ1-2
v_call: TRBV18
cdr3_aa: CASSPPSGDQGYTF

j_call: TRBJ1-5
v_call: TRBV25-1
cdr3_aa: CASSATGYSNQPQHF

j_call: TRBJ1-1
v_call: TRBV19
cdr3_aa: CASSISGLNTEAFF

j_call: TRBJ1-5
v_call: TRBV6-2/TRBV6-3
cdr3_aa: CASSYPSRRTGGRSNQPQHF

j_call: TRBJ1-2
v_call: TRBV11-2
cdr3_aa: CASSFRVEGSASYGYTF

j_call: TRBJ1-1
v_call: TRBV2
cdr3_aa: CASRTDGAEAFF

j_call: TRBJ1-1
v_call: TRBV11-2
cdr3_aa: CASRPTLYVGTGMDTEAFF

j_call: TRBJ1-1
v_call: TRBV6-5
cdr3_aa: CASIPQHQGAAFF

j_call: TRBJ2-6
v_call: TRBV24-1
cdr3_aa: CATSPGQGKISGANVLTF

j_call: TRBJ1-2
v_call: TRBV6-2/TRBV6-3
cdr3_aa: CASSDRGGYTF

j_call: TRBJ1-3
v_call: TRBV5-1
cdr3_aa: CASSPGQGRSGNTIYF

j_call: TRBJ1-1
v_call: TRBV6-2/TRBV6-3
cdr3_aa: CASSYRGTGGNTEAFF

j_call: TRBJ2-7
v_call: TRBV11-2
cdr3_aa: CASSLKGYEQYF

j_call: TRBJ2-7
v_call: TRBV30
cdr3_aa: CAWSWAGTSSSFEQYF

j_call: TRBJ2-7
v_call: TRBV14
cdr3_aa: CASSQDFLAGVYEQYF

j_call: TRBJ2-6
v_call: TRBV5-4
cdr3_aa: CASIKDPTPWTGSGANVLTF

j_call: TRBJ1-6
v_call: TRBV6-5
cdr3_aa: CASSYTAGVRSPLHF

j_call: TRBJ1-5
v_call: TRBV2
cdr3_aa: CASRDRTGNQPQHF

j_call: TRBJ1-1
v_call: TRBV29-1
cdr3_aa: CSVVLRMNTEAFF

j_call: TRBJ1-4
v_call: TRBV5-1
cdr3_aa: CASSLETGGDEKLFF

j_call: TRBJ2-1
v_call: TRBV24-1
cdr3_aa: CATSERGSSYNEQFF

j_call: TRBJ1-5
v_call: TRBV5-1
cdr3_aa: CASSLAGMNNQPQHF

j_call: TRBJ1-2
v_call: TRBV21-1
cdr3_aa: CASSKARGVGSYGYTF

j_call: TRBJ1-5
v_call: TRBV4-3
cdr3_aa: CASSRRRDQPQHF

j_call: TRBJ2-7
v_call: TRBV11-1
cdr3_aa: CASSLDRTGPQNF

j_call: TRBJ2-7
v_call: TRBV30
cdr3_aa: CAWMWASGSYEQYF

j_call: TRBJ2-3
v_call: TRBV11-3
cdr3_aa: CASSPSGRTSTDTQYF

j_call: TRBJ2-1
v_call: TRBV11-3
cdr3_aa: CASSVSGGAAYNEQFF

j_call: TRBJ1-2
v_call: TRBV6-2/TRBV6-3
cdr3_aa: CASSLVGTKGHQTF

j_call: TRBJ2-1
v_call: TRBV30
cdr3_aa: CAWSSRYTSALQRYNEQFF